The 12 T cell receptor beta chains in this list originate from one sample, sequenced in a study of monozygotic twins with inflammatory bowel disease. TCRdb reanalyzed the 5' RACE reads and collapses them to one entry per CDR3 protein, without DNA. This table holds 140,000 to 150,000 distinct CDR3 sequences. Sequencing used blood. All receptors derive from a human donor with ulcerative colitis or Crohn's disease, or a healthy co-twin of an affected twin (not recorded which).

This chain joins TRBV20-1 and TRBJ1-6. Germline lookup yields CDR1 DFQATT and CDR2 SNEGSKA (reference sequence). This CDR3 is 12 amino acids long. CDR3 sequence: CSARGGGSPLHF.

This chain connects TRBV20-1 to TRBJ1-1. The germline V gene has CDR1 DFQATT and CDR2 SNEGSKA (reference sequence). The CDR3 is 15 amino acids. CDR3 loop: CSARAHLAGDTEAFF.

The V call is TRBV3-1, the J call TRBJ1-6; TCRdb outputs TRBD1, but without DNA this stays unchecked. Germline CDR1 and CDR2: LGHDT and YNNKEL (reference sequence). CDR3 length: 16 residues. CDR3 loop: CASSPLPGQGRSPLHF.

V and J are TRBV5-1 and TRBJ2-7. Germline V CDR1 and CDR2: SGHRS, YFSETQ. The CDR3 consists of 13 residues. CDR3 loop: CASSLAQHGEQYF.

The chain is built from TRBV5-6 and TRBJ2-5; TCRdb names TRBD2, which stays unverified in the absence of DNA. The CDR3 has 15 amino acids. CDR1 is SGHDT, CDR2 YYEEEE, per germline. CDR3 residues: CASTIGRGNQETQYF.

This chain connects TRBV20-1 to TRBJ2-1; TCRdb gives TRBD2 as the D gene, but with no DNA this cannot be confirmed. The germline CDR1 and CDR2 sequences are DFQATT and SNEGSKA (reference sequence). This CDR3 has 14 amino acids. CDR3 protein: CSARLAGSYNEQFF.

The genes are TRBV20-1 and TRBJ2-5. The germline gives CDR1 DFQATT, CDR2 SNEGSKA (reference sequence). The CDR3 is 14 amino acids. The CDR3: CSARDLQIQETQYF.

The chain recombines TRBV12-3 or TRBV12-4 with TRBJ1-6. The CDR3 consists of 13 residues. CDR3 sequence: CASSLMTNSPLHF.

The chain employs TRBV6-5 and TRBJ2-3; TCRdb lists TRBD1, though no DNA is available to test this call. Germline lookup yields CDR1 MNHEY and CDR2 SVGAGI. The CDR3 runs to 14 residues. CDR3 residues: CASSYGGPLNTQYF.

The gene calls are TRBV12-3 or TRBV12-4 and TRBJ1-5. The CDR3 covers 15 residues. CDR3 residues: CASSLRGPHNQPQHF.

The J gene is TRBJ2-1, the V gene TRBV19. The CDR3 is made up of 14 amino acids. Germline-derived CDR1 and CDR2 are LNHDA and SQIVND (reference sequence). The CDR3 spells CASSIDESYNEQFF.

The rearrangement joins TRBV30 to TRBJ2-2. Germline CDR1 is GTSNPN and CDR2 is SVGIG (reference sequence). There are 12 residues in the CDR3. CDR3 in amino acids: CAWSRNTGELFF. The entire variable domain, with the rest obtained from reference TRBV30 and TRBJ2-2, is as follows: SQTIHQWPATLVQPVGSPLSLECTVEGTSNPNLYWYRQAAGRGLQLLFYSVGIGQISSEVPQNLSASRPQDRQFILSSKKLLLSDSGFYLCAWSRNTGELFFGEGSRLTVL.